These T cell receptor beta chains were read from a single sample in a study of T cells after yellow fever vaccination. TCRdb fed the 5' RACE reads into MiXCR, producing one record per CDR3 protein. The profile covers a few hundred thousand distinct CDR3 sequences, with about a fifth appearing a single time and approximately 14% taken by the ten largest. The input for sequencing was PBMCs, taken 15 days after the yellow fever booster vaccination. These receptors all stem from a man younger than 40 who received the YFV17D yellow fever vaccine. Each CDR3 is given with its conserved first and last residue. D genes are given only for firm matches. Not all rows give a size; the values are once, few, many and, for expanded clones, a class.

D gene | clone size | J gene | V gene | CDR3 protein | CDR3 DNA
TRBD1 | - | TRBJ1-1 | TRBV7-6 | CASSTGTGNTEAFF | TGTGCCAGCAGCACCGGGACAGGAAACACTGAAGCTTTCTTT
TRBD2 | once | TRBJ2-1 | TRBV20-1 | CSARWREGYEQFF | TGCAGTGCTAGGTGGCGGGAGGGATATGAGCAGTTCTTC
TRBD2 | - | TRBJ2-1 | TRBV14 | CASSQEGGRNYNEQFF | TGTGCCAGCAGCCAAGAAGGCGGGAGAAACTACAATGAGCAGTTCTTC
- | few | TRBJ1-4 | TRBV12-3/TRBV12-4 | CASSKPGSTKKLFF | TGTGCCAGCAGTAAACCAGGGAGTACTAAAAAACTGTTTTTT
TRBD1 | few | TRBJ2-1 | TRBV10-3 | CAINRQGSYNEQFF | TGTGCCATCAACCGACAGGGCTCCTACAATGAGCAGTTCTTC
- | few | TRBJ2-2 | TRBV12-3/TRBV12-4 | CASSSNRANTGELFF | TGTGCCAGCAGTTCGAACAGGGCCAACACCGGGGAGCTGTTTTTT
- | few | TRBJ2-1 | TRBV6-2/TRBV6-3 | CASSYPGHSNEQFF | TGTGCCAGCAGTTATCCAGGGCATTCCAATGAGCAGTTCTTC
- | - | TRBJ1-1 | TRBV20-1 | CSAWYTEAFF | TGCAGTGCATGGTACACTGAAGCTTTCTTT
- | - | TRBJ2-1 | TRBV27 | CASRQGSVYNEQFF | TGTGCCAGCAGACAGGGTTCGGTCTACAATGAGCAGTTCTTC
- | few | TRBJ2-7 | TRBV5-5 | CASSFPLGGVSYEQYF | TGTGCCAGCAGCTTTCCCCTCGGGGGCGTCTCCTACGAGCAGTACTTC
- | - | TRBJ2-2 | TRBV20-1 | CSARDRWGPGELFF | TGCAGTGCTAGAGATCGATGGGGGCCCGGGGAGCTGTTTTTT
- | - | TRBJ2-1 | TRBV3-1 | CASSQEYSYNEQFF | TGTGCCAGCAGCCAAGAATACTCCTACAATGAGCAGTTCTTC
TRBD1 | - | TRBJ2-7 | TRBV7-9 | CASGGGTGGSEQYF | TGTGCCAGCGGAGGCGGGACAGGGGGTTCCGAGCAGTACTTC
TRBD2 | few | TRBJ2-3 | TRBV29-1 | CSVDFGRATDTQYF | TGCAGCGTTGATTTCGGGAGGGCCACAGATACGCAGTATTTT
- | few | TRBJ2-1 | TRBV7-2 | CASSWGGYYEQFF | TGTGCCAGCAGCTGGGGGGGCTACTATGAGCAGTTCTTC
- | - | TRBJ2-1 | TRBV5-1 | CASSTRDKPYNEQFF | TGCGCCAGCAGCACCCGGGACAAACCCTACAATGAGCAGTTCTTC
TRBD2 | - | TRBJ2-5 | TRBV12-3/TRBV12-4 | CASSSSTSGRQETQYF | TGTGCCAGCAGTAGTTCAACTAGCGGGAGACAAGAGACCCAGTACTTC
TRBD1 | - | TRBJ1-2 | TRBV9 | CASSAPGTGPHYGYTF | TGTGCCAGCAGCGCTCCCGGGACAGGGCCCCACTATGGCTACACCTTC
TRBD2 | - | TRBJ2-7 | TRBV3-1 | CASSQRTSGNYEQYF | TGTGCCAGCAGCCAAAGGACTAGCGGCAACTACGAGCAGTACTTC
- | few | TRBJ2-7 | TRBV6-2/TRBV6-3 | CASSYTNYEQYF | TGTGCCAGCAGTTACACGAATTACGAGCAGTACTTC
TRBD2 | - | TRBJ2-1 | TRBV5-1 | CASSPAVGGYVNEQFF | TGCGCCAGCAGCCCCGCCGTGGGAGGGTATGTCAATGAGCAGTTCTTC